The 5 T cell receptor beta chains listed next were all sequenced from one sample in a study of CD8 T cells in ankylosing spondylitis. Study-level findings and limits: A TCR beta motif of under ten highly homologous variants appeared characteristic of ankylosing spondylitis blood.

TCRdb used MiXCR to reprocess the 5' RACE reads, holding one entry per CDR3 protein. This sample has some 220,000 distinct CDR3 sequences; about 6.7% occur once, and the top ten carry 13% to 15%. Their antigen targets remain unknown. Sample: blood, either unsorted or a sorted T cell fraction (not recorded which). The receptors come from a male donor with ankylosing spondylitis.

The V and J genes are TRBV7-8 and TRBJ1-5; D may be TRBD1 (5 bases). CDR1 is SGHVS, CDR2 FQNEAQ, per germline. CDR3 length: 15 amino acids. Between the trimmed V and J ends, which lost 0 bases and 0 bases, there was a span of 6 bases. The CDR3, as DNA: TGTGCCAGCAGCTTAGCAGGGGATAGCAATCAGCCCCAGCATTTT. Residues: CASSLAGDSNQPQHF.

This clonotype was seen repeatedly, ten times or more. This chain connects TRBV28 to TRBJ2-7; 9 bases line up with TRBD2. The CDR3 loop spans 15 amino acids. Looked up from germline, CDR1 is MDHEN and CDR2 is SYDVKM. Losses at the gene ends were 3 bases for V and 3 bases for J; bases not matched to a gene: 6. The CDR3 nucleotides are TGTGCCAGCAGTTTCCTAGCGGGGACGAACTACGAGCAGTACTTC. As protein: CASSFLAGTNYEQYF. Variable domain in full (rest from reference TRBV28 and TRBJ2-7): DVKVTQSSRYLVKRTGEKVFLECVQDMDHENMFWYRQDPGLGLRLIYFSYDVKMKEKGDIPEGYSVSREKKERFSLILESASTNQTSMYLCASSFLAGTNYEQYFGPGTRLTVT.

With regard to this clonotype: This may arise from a read error, as a much more abundant clone is one base away. J is TRBJ1-2 and V is TRBV4-1; TRBD1 is a possible D gene (5 bases). The CDR3 length is 14 residues. Germline V gene sequence: CDR1 MGHRA, CDR2 YSYEKL. The CDR3 region has the DNA TGCGCCAGCAGCCAAGCGCCAGGGAACTATGGCTCCACCTTC. Amino acids: CASSQAPGNYGSTF.

The table lists this clonotype with many counts. The chain joins TRBV4-1 to TRBJ1-1; no clear D gene. Germline V gene sequence: CDR1 MGHRA, CDR2 YSYEKL. V was cut by 5 bases and J by 11 bases, with 18 bases left in between. This CDR3 spans 13 amino acids. This CDR3 is CASSEGTSLWAFF. The CDR3 DNA reads as TGCGCCAGCAGCGAGGGTACATCTCTTTGGGCTTTCTTT.

Ten or more counts support this clonotype. This chain uses TRBV7-9 with TRBJ2-2, with TRBD2 identical over 10 bases. The V gene's germline CDR1 is SEHNR and CDR2 FQNEAQ (reference sequence). The CDR3 length is 17 residues. After removal of 2 bases from V and 4 bases from J, the junction contained 7 bases not matched to a gene. In nucleotides, the CDR3 is TGTGCCAGCAGCTTACCCTTGAGCGGGAGGGCCACCGGGGAGCTGTTTTTT. Its translation: CASSLPLSGRATGELFF. The complete variable domain, with remaining parts taken from reference TRBV7-9 and TRBJ2-2, reads DTGVSQNPRHKITKRGQNVTFRCDPISEHNRLYWYRQTLGQGPEFLTYFQNEAQLEKSRLLSDRFSAERPKGSFSTLEIQRTEQGDSAMYLCASSLPLSGRATGELFFGEGSRLTVL.